This section outlines one T cell receptor beta chain sequence together with its context. This sample was included in a study of blood T cell repertoires in COVID-19. This CDR3 has 15 residues. From germline, CDR1 is KGHSH and CDR2 LQKENI. V shed 5 bases, J shed 5 bases, and the junction held 10 bases outside the gene matches. Here immunoSEQ multiplex PCR was the method, and the copy in TCRdb shows in-frame clones only, minus some. This sample carries 180,000 or so clones, approximately 90% of them seen once, and the ten largest clones take more than 3.5%. This sequence joins TRBV18 and TRBJ2-7, with TRBD1 matching 9 bases. The material sequenced was peripheral blood. The source is a woman aged 30 to 39 with acute or convalescent COVID-19. This chain's CDR3 is CASSYSGTGLDEQYF. The DNA of the CDR3 is TGTGCCAGCTCATATTCCGGGACAGGGCTCGACGAGCAGTACTTC.